The rows below give T cell receptor beta chains drawn from one sample of a study of shared clonotypes between healthy human individuals. The table came from immunoSEQ multiplex PCR; TCRdb's copy has only in-frame clones and leaves some out. The sample consists of under 1,100,000 clones, roughly 74% of them appearing once. The sample taken for sequencing was memory CD4+ T cells from PBMCs. These receptors were collected from a man between 18 and 35 years old in good health. Some clones in this sample may be carry-over from other donors' samples. The CDR3 runs from the conserved cysteine through the conserved F or W. A D gene is named only where the DNA matches it firmly. Rows may omit the clone size; those that give it use once, few, many or a size class.

D gene: TRBD2
clone size: NA
J gene: TRBJ2-7
V gene: TRBV5-8
CDR3 protein: CASSLEKTSGRYTTAQYF
CDR3 DNA: TGTGCCAGCAGCTTGGAGAAAACTAGCGGGAGGTACACGACCGCGCAGTACTTC

D gene: NA
clone size: NA
J gene: TRBJ1-2
V gene: TRBV4-1
CDR3 protein: CASSQGYVGYGYTF
CDR3 DNA: TGCGCCAGCAGCCAAGGATATGTCGGCTATGGCTACACCTTC

D gene: NA
clone size: NA
J gene: TRBJ2-7
V gene: TRBV27
CDR3 protein: CASSLLSGTPSF
CDR3 DNA: TGTGCCAGCAGTTTATTGTCCGGGACTCCCAGTTTC

D gene: NA
clone size: NA
J gene: TRBJ1-5
V gene: TRBV2
CDR3 protein: CASSDKDPGPQHF
CDR3 DNA: TGTGCCAGCAGTGACAAGGATCCGGGGCCCCAGCATTTT

D gene: NA
clone size: NA
J gene: TRBJ2-7
V gene: TRBV7-2
CDR3 protein: CASSLDGLAGYEQYF
CDR3 DNA: TGTGCCAGCAGCTTAGATGGGTTGGCAGGCTACGAGCAGTACTTC

D gene: NA
clone size: NA
J gene: TRBJ2-1
V gene: TRBV2
CDR3 protein: CASRETFLGGGAIYSYNEQFF
CDR3 DNA: TGTGCCAGCCGCGAAACCTTCCTAGGGGGCGGGGCAATTTACTCCTACAATGAGCAGTTCTTC

D gene: TRBD1
clone size: NA
J gene: TRBJ1-1
V gene: TRBV28
CDR3 protein: CASSPGGTGILYTEAFF
CDR3 DNA: TGTGCCAGCAGCCCCGGGGGGACAGGGATTCTCTACACTGAAGCTTTCTTT

D gene: TRBD2
clone size: NA
J gene: TRBJ2-3
V gene: TRBV2
CDR3 protein: CASSSGGAGGADTQYF
CDR3 DNA: TGTGCCAGCAGCTCCGGGGGCGCGGGAGGGGCAGATACGCAGTATTTT

D gene: NA
clone size: NA
J gene: TRBJ2-7
V gene: TRBV19
CDR3 protein: CASSIGQGSYEQYF
CDR3 DNA: TGTGCCAGTAGTATCGGTCAGGGGTCCTACGAGCAGTACTTC

D gene: NA
clone size: once
J gene: TRBJ2-7
V gene: TRBV7-2
CDR3 protein: CASSRPDLEQYF
CDR3 DNA: TGTGCCAGCAGCCGCCCGGACCTCGAGCAGTACTTC

D gene: NA
clone size: NA
J gene: TRBJ1-2
V gene: TRBV6-6
CDR3 protein: CASSPTLQGHGYTF
CDR3 DNA: TGTGCCAGCAGTCCCACCCTCCAGGGGCATGGCTACACCTTC

D gene: TRBD2
clone size: NA
J gene: TRBJ2-2
V gene: TRBV5-1
CDR3 protein: CASSLWASGGNTGELFF
CDR3 DNA: TGCGCCAGCAGCTTGTGGGCTAGCGGGGGTAACACCGGGGAGCTGTTTTTT

D gene: NA
clone size: NA
J gene: TRBJ1-2
V gene: TRBV28
CDR3 protein: CASSFVGAEANYGYTF
CDR3 DNA: TGTGCCAGCAGTTTCGTAGGGGCCGAAGCTAACTATGGCTACACCTTC

D gene: NA
clone size: once
J gene: TRBJ2-2
V gene: TRBV5-1
CDR3 protein: CASSASSTGELFF
CDR3 DNA: TGCGCCAGCAGCGCAAGTAGCACCGGGGAGCTGTTTTTT

D gene: TRBD1
clone size: NA
J gene: TRBJ2-3
V gene: TRBV18
CDR3 protein: CASSPPWGQEVDTQYF
CDR3 DNA: TGTGCCAGCTCACCACCATGGGGACAGGAGGTAGATACGCAGTATTTT

D gene: NA
clone size: NA
J gene: TRBJ2-3
V gene: TRBV9
CDR3 protein: CASGGGPSTDTQYF
CDR3 DNA: TGTGCCAGCGGAGGGGGCCCTAGCACAGATACGCAGTATTTT

D gene: NA
clone size: NA
J gene: TRBJ2-5
V gene: TRBV2
CDR3 protein: CASSQTGFRETQYF
CDR3 DNA: TGTGCCAGCAGTCAAACAGGGTTTAGAGAGACCCAGTACTTC

D gene: NA
clone size: NA
J gene: TRBJ2-1
V gene: TRBV5-1
CDR3 protein: CASSLAPEYNEQFF
CDR3 DNA: TGCGCCAGCAGCTTGGCTCCAGAATACAATGAGCAGTTCTTC

D gene: TRBD2
clone size: NA
J gene: TRBJ2-5
V gene: TRBV5-1
CDR3 protein: CASRFILAGEETQYF
CDR3 DNA: TGCGCCAGCAGATTTATACTAGCGGGAGAAGAGACCCAGTACTTC

D gene: NA
clone size: NA
J gene: TRBJ1-5
V gene: TRBV30
CDR3 protein: CAWSPDSNQPQHF
CDR3 DNA: TGTGCCTGGAGTCCAGATAGCAATCAGCCCCAGCATTTT

D gene: NA
clone size: NA
J gene: TRBJ2-2
V gene: TRBV5-4
CDR3 protein: CASSLAGSTNTGELFF
CDR3 DNA: TGTGCCAGCAGCTTGGCCGGAAGCACGAACACCGGGGAGCTGTTTTTT

D gene: TRBD2
clone size: NA
J gene: TRBJ2-1
V gene: TRBV9
CDR3 protein: CASSVDVVAGGPKDNEQFF
CDR3 DNA: TGTGCCAGCAGCGTAGATGTGGTAGCGGGAGGGCCGAAAGACAATGAGCAGTTCTTC

D gene: NA
clone size: NA
J gene: TRBJ2-7
V gene: TRBV27
CDR3 protein: CASSRRGHYEQYF
CDR3 DNA: TGTGCCAGCAGTCGCCGGGGCCACTACGAGCAGTACTTC

D gene: TRBD2
clone size: once
J gene: TRBJ2-2
V gene: TRBV18
CDR3 protein: CASAGTRLGELFF
CDR3 DNA: TGTGCCAGCGCCGGGACTAGACTCGGGGAGCTGTTTTTT

D gene: NA
clone size: NA
J gene: TRBJ1-1
V gene: TRBV19
CDR3 protein: CASSITVNTEAFF
CDR3 DNA: TGTGCCAGTAGTATAACCGTGAACACTGAAGCTTTCTTT

D gene: NA
clone size: NA
J gene: TRBJ2-7
V gene: TRBV27
CDR3 protein: CASSLKIRTVPPHEQYF
CDR3 DNA: TGTGCCAGCAGTCTAAAAATCAGGACAGTACCACCTCACGAGCAGTACTTC

D gene: TRBD2
clone size: NA
J gene: TRBJ2-2
V gene: TRBV7-3
CDR3 protein: CASSLMKTSGTGELFF
CDR3 DNA: TGTGCCAGCAGCTTAATGAAGACTAGCGGCACCGGGGAGCTGTTTTTT

D gene: NA
clone size: few
J gene: TRBJ1-1
V gene: TRBV20-1
CDR3 protein: CSAREDTEAFF
CDR3 DNA: TGCAGTGCCAGGGAGGACACTGAAGCTTTCTTT

D gene: NA
clone size: NA
J gene: TRBJ2-7
V gene: TRBV28
CDR3 protein: CASSPGRALEQYF
CDR3 DNA: TGTGCCAGCAGTCCTGGACGGGCGCTCGAGCAGTACTTC

D gene: TRBD1
clone size: NA
J gene: TRBJ1-5
V gene: TRBV7-2
CDR3 protein: CASSLQGAGNQPQHF
CDR3 DNA: TGTGCCAGCAGCTTACAGGGGGCCGGCAATCAGCCCCAGCATTTT

D gene: NA
clone size: NA
J gene: TRBJ1-2
V gene: TRBV11-2
CDR3 protein: CASSRGQPNRVSGYGYTF
CDR3 DNA: TGTGCCAGCAGCCGCGGACAACCAAACAGGGTATCCGGCTATGGCTACACCTTC

D gene: TRBD2
clone size: few
J gene: TRBJ2-1
V gene: TRBV2
CDR3 protein: CASSPLSGRADEQFF
CDR3 DNA: TGTGCCAGCAGTCCCCTTAGCGGGAGGGCCGATGAGCAGTTCTTC

D gene: NA
clone size: NA
J gene: TRBJ1-4
V gene: TRBV6-1
CDR3 protein: CASSELTGTNEKLFF
CDR3 DNA: TGTGCCAGCAGTGAACTCACGGGAACTAATGAAAAACTGTTTTTT

D gene: TRBD1
clone size: NA
J gene: TRBJ2-5
V gene: TRBV6-1
CDR3 protein: CASSGRQGASETQYF
CDR3 DNA: TGTGCCAGCAGTGGCCGACAGGGGGCTAGTGAGACCCAGTACTTC

D gene: NA
clone size: once
J gene: TRBJ1-4
V gene: TRBV11-2
CDR3 protein: CASSSSRGANEKLFF
CDR3 DNA: TGTGCCAGCAGTTCCAGCCGGGGAGCTAATGAAAAACTGTTTTTT

D gene: NA
clone size: once
J gene: TRBJ2-5
V gene: TRBV5-1
CDR3 protein: CASSLGKETQYF
CDR3 DNA: TGCGCCAGCAGCTTGGGAAAAGAGACCCAGTACTTC

D gene: NA
clone size: NA
J gene: TRBJ1-2
V gene: TRBV27
CDR3 protein: CASSPGRGAGYGYTF
CDR3 DNA: TGTGCCAGCAGCCCCGGGAGGGGCGCGGGCTATGGCTACACCTTC

D gene: NA
clone size: NA
J gene: TRBJ1-2
V gene: TRBV27
CDR3 protein: CASSRQGLYGYTF
CDR3 DNA: TGTGCCAGCAGTCGGCAGGGGCTCTATGGCTACACCTTC

D gene: TRBD2
clone size: once
J gene: TRBJ2-5
V gene: TRBV2
CDR3 protein: CASSTRTSGSGETQYF
CDR3 DNA: TGTGCCAGCAGTACCCGGACTAGCGGGAGTGGAGAGACCCAGTACTTC

D gene: TRBD2
clone size: few
J gene: TRBJ2-1
V gene: TRBV19
CDR3 protein: CASSTHTGTSGRESQFF
CDR3 DNA: TGTGCCAGTAGTACGCACACCGGGACTAGCGGGAGAGAGTCGCAGTTCTTC

D gene: NA
clone size: NA
J gene: TRBJ2-5
V gene: TRBV6-1
CDR3 protein: CASSKRRQETQYF
CDR3 DNA: TGTGCCAGCAGTAAGAGGCGGCAAGAGACCCAGTACTTC

D gene: TRBD1
clone size: NA
J gene: TRBJ1-2
V gene: TRBV14
CDR3 protein: CASSQTRTGFRGYTF
CDR3 DNA: TGTGCCAGCAGCCAAACCCGGACAGGATTCAGAGGCTACACCTTC